This TCR beta chain originates from a study of blood T cell repertoires in COVID-19. Sequenced by immunoSEQ multiplex PCR; TCRdb stores in-frame clones only, minus some. The sample contains around 300,000 clones, about nine tenths of which appear only once. Source material: peripheral blood. The origin of this receptor is a woman aged 25 to 39 with COVID-19, enrolled during active disease.

The CDR3 spells CASSGEGQGGQETQYF. The CDR3 nucleotides read TGTGCCAGCAGTGGAGAAGGACAGGGGGGGCAAGAGACCCAGTACTTC. J is TRBJ2-5 and V is TRBV2; the match to TRBD1 covers 10 bases. Germline V gene lookup returns CDR1 SNHLY and CDR2 FYNNEI. V lost 4 bases, J lost 2 bases, and 7 bases stayed unmatched. This CDR3 is 16 amino acids long.